The rows below give T cell receptor beta chains drawn from one sample of a study of long-term antiretroviral therapy in people with HIV. Produced via immunoSEQ multiplex PCR; TCRdb's table is partial and in-frame only. The table lists about 43,000 clones, around nine tenths of them singletons. This specimen was unsorted PBMCs, taken 0.1 years before starting antiretroviral therapy. All receptors derive from a woman between 45 and 65 years old with HIV. The CDR3 runs from the conserved cysteine through the conserved F or W. D genes are given only for firm matches. Clone size is stated in some rows and not others, as once, few, many or a class when expanded.

j_gene: TRBJ1-1; d_gene: -; len: 18; abundance: -; v_gene: TRBV6-1; CDR3nt: TGTGCCAGCAGTGAAGCTGCTTGGGTTATAGGGGTTAACACTGAAGCTTTCTTT; CDR3aa: CASSEAAWVIGVNTEAFF
j_gene: TRBJ2-1; d_gene: TRBD1; len: 15; abundance: -; v_gene: TRBV7-8; CDR3nt: TGTGCCAGCAGCCACCGCGGACAGGAGCTAAATGAGCAGTTCTTC; CDR3aa: CASSHRGQELNEQFF
j_gene: TRBJ2-7; d_gene: -; len: 14; abundance: once; v_gene: TRBV11-2; CDR3nt: TGTGCCAGCAGCGATGGGGCTTGGACCTACGAGCAGTACTTC; CDR3aa: CASSDGAWTYEQYF
j_gene: TRBJ2-5; d_gene: -; len: 12; abundance: -; v_gene: TRBV4-1; CDR3nt: TGCGCCAGCAGCCGTGTTCAAGAGACCCAGTACTTC; CDR3aa: CASSRVQETQYF
j_gene: TRBJ1-2; d_gene: -; len: 17; abundance: few; v_gene: TRBV19; CDR3nt: TGTGCCAGTAGTATAGAACCTGACCCCCTCCGGAACTATGGCTACACCTTC; CDR3aa: CASSIEPDPLRNYGYTF
j_gene: TRBJ2-1; d_gene: TRBD2; len: 15; abundance: -; v_gene: TRBV9; CDR3nt: TGTGCCAGCAGCGTTAGCGGGGGGGCCAACAATGAGCAGTTCTTC; CDR3aa: CASSVSGGANNEQFF
j_gene: TRBJ1-5; d_gene: -; len: 18; abundance: -; v_gene: TRBV19; CDR3nt: TGTGCCAGCAATGGGCTCCCAACCCAGCCCTTAAGAGGTCAGCCCCAGCATTTT; CDR3aa: CASNGLPTQPLRGQPQHF
j_gene: TRBJ2-7; d_gene: TRBD2; len: 16; abundance: -; v_gene: TRBV4-3; CDR3nt: TGCGCCAGCAGCCAAGGTCTAGCGGCCCGTTCCTACGAGCAGTACTTC; CDR3aa: CASSQGLAARSYEQYF
j_gene: TRBJ1-2; d_gene: -; len: 11; abundance: -; v_gene: TRBV6-4; CDR3nt: TGTGCCAGCAGGGGTGGAGGCGGCTACACCTTC; CDR3aa: CASRGGGGYTF
j_gene: TRBJ2-7; d_gene: -; len: 15; abundance: few; v_gene: TRBV4-2; CDR3nt: TGTGCCAGCAGCCCAGGCGGGTGGGGGTCCTACGAGCAGTACTTC; CDR3aa: CASSPGGWGSYEQYF
j_gene: TRBJ1-3; d_gene: TRBD1; len: 14; abundance: -; v_gene: TRBV14; CDR3nt: TGTGCCAGCAGCCTCCAGGGGGCCGGAAACACCATATATTTT; CDR3aa: CASSLQGAGNTIYF
j_gene: TRBJ2-2; d_gene: -; len: 15; abundance: -; v_gene: TRBV7-2; CDR3nt: TGTGCCAGCAGCTTAAGTATCTCCAACACCGGGGAGCTGTTTTTT; CDR3aa: CASSLSISNTGELFF
j_gene: TRBJ2-7; d_gene: -; len: 17; abundance: -; v_gene: TRBV9; CDR3nt: TGTGCCAGCAGCGTCGCCGCCCAGCGGACAGTACCCTACGAGCAGTACTTC; CDR3aa: CASSVAAQRTVPYEQYF
j_gene: TRBJ1-1; d_gene: -; len: 15; abundance: -; v_gene: TRBV11-2; CDR3nt: TGTGCCAGCAGCTTAGATCTCGGGAGGAACACTGAAGCTTTCTTT; CDR3aa: CASSLDLGRNTEAFF
j_gene: TRBJ1-2; d_gene: TRBD1; len: 13; abundance: -; v_gene: TRBV5-1; CDR3nt: TGCGCCAGCAGCCCGGACAGGCTCTCCGGCTACACCTTC; CDR3aa: CASSPDRLSGYTF
j_gene: TRBJ1-6; d_gene: TRBD1; len: 16; abundance: -; v_gene: TRBV4-3; CDR3nt: TGCGCCAGCAGCCGCTCGACAGGGGGCGATAATTCACCCCTCCACTTT; CDR3aa: CASSRSTGGDNSPLHF
j_gene: TRBJ1-1; d_gene: TRBD1; len: 15; abundance: -; v_gene: TRBV30; CDR3nt: TGTGCCTGGAGTGGGGACAGGTTTATGAACACTGAAGCTTTCTTT; CDR3aa: CAWSGDRFMNTEAFF
j_gene: TRBJ1-5; d_gene: -; len: 16; abundance: -; v_gene: TRBV15; CDR3nt: TGTGCCACCAGCAGACCGGACGGGACGTTCAATCAGCCCCAGCATTTT; CDR3aa: CATSRPDGTFNQPQHF
j_gene: TRBJ1-2; d_gene: -; len: 15; abundance: -; v_gene: TRBV7-9; CDR3nt: TGTGCCAGCAGCTACCAGGGGTTAGCTAACTATGGCTACACCTTC; CDR3aa: CASSYQGLANYGYTF
j_gene: TRBJ1-1; d_gene: TRBD1; len: 15; abundance: -; v_gene: TRBV4-1; CDR3nt: TGCGCCAGCAGCCAACGGACAGGGGGCGACACTGAAGCTTTCTTT; CDR3aa: CASSQRTGGDTEAFF